This note documents a single T cell receptor (beta chain) sequence. The sample belongs to a study of cytomegalovirus exposure and HLA in healthy donors. Looking at the study overall: In an early release, HLA-typed donors contributed approximately 82 million unique TCR sequences.

Researchers ran the PCR with 60 Vbeta and 13 Jbeta primers. Sequencing was performed with immunoSEQ multiplex PCR; in TCRdb, only in-frame clones are kept and a portion is missing. Of about 160,000 clones in the sample, under 90% are singletons; the top ten hold about 4.3%. Trimming cost V 5 bases and J 7 bases; bases outside gene matches: 6. The CDR3 sequence is 14 residues long. CDR1 is MNHEY and CDR2 is SVGAGI in the germline V gene. The J gene is TRBJ2-4, the V gene TRBV6-5, with 9 positions matching TRBD1. The sample taken for sequencing was PBMCs. The sequence derives from a man in his thirties or forties in good health and CMV-seronegative. The CDR3 DNA follows: TGTGCCAGCAGTGCGGGACAGGGTATTAACATTCAGTACTTC. As protein: CASSAGQGINIQYF.